One and the same sample provided the 31 T cell receptor beta chains below, sequenced in a study of tumour-infiltrating T cells in Burkitt lymphoma. Generated by immunoSEQ multiplex PCR, the TCRdb table keeps only in-frame clones and is missing some. The table lists around 13,000 clones, about 85% of them singletons. Sequencing used tumor tissue. These receptors came from a human donor with diffuse large B-cell lymphoma.

This chain uses TRBV29-1 with TRBJ2-3, with 9 bases fitting TRBD2. From germline, CDR1 is SQVTM and CDR2 ANQGSEA. V lost 4 bases to trimming and J lost 3 bases; unmatched junction nucleotides: 11. The CDR3 length is 16 residues. CDR3 coding DNA: TGCAGCGTTGCGCGGATTAGCGGGGGAAGTACAGATACGCAGTATTTT. Translated: CSVARISGGSTDTQYF.

The chain recombines TRBV29-1 with TRBJ2-1; no firm D call. CDR1 is SQVTM and CDR2 is ANQGSEA in the germline V gene. The germline V and J ends were trimmed by 3 bases and 8 bases, with 8 bases remaining between them. This CDR3 contains 11 residues. The CDR3 is CSVEPRYEQFF. DNA for the CDR3: TGCAGCGTTGAGCCCAGGTATGAGCAGTTCTTC.

This clone turned up a few times. The CDR3 region is CASSPAGGAGDTEAFF. In DNA form, the CDR3 reads TGCGCCAGCAGCCCAGCAGGGGGCGCGGGGGACACTGAAGCTTTCTTT. The chain joins TRBV5-1 to TRBJ1-1; 8 bases are shared with TRBD1. The CDR3 is 16 residues long. With V trimmed by 4 bases and J by 3 bases, 11 bases remained unmatched. In germline, CDR1 is SGHRS, CDR2 YFSETQ.

In nucleotides, the CDR3 is TGTGCCAGCAGTTACTCTCGACAGGGACAGGAAAAACTGTTTTTT. Protein sequence: CASSYSRQGQEKLFF. The chain has TRBV6-6 and TRBJ1-4; 7 positions agree with TRBD1. J lost 8 bases, V lost 0 bases, and 6 bases had no gene match. The CDR3 runs 15 residues. Germline assignment: CDR1 MNHNY and CDR2 SVGAGI (reference sequence).

This clone came up once. This sequence joins TRBV9 and TRBJ2-1; D possibly uses TRBD1 or TRBD2 (5 bases each). Germline V CDR1 and CDR2: SGDLS, YYNGEE. The V and J ends lost 4 bases and 10 bases respectively, with 12 bases between them. The CDR3 contains 12 residues. The CDR3 protein is CASSPSGDEQFF. CDR3 bases: TGTGCCAGCAGCCCTTCCGGGGACGAGCAGTTCTTC.

This clone was seen a few times. The chain has TRBV9 and TRBJ2-7; perhaps TRBD1 as D (6 bases). This CDR3 is 14 amino acids long. Per the germline V gene, CDR1 is SGDLS and CDR2 is YYNGEE. V lost 0 bases to trimming and J lost 5 bases, with 12 bases between them. The DNA for the CDR3 is TGTGCCAGCAGCGTAGAGGTCCAGGGGAACGAGCAGTACTTC. It yields the protein CASSVEVQGNEQYF.

This rearrangement joins TRBV4-2 to TRBJ1-1; TRBD1 aligns across 7 bases. The junction had 8 bases not matched to a gene; V was cut back by 6 bases and J by 7 bases. The CDR3 covers 13 residues. Germline V lookup: CDR1 LGHNA, CDR2 YNFKEQ. CDR3 amino acids: CASRTTGRYEAFF. The CDR3 region has the DNA TGTGCCAGCAGGACGACAGGGAGATATGAAGCTTTCTTT.

The rearrangement uses TRBV6-1 and TRBJ2-3, with D perhaps matching TRBD1 or TRBD2 (5 bases each). The CDR3 length is 14 residues. Germline V gene data show CDR1 as MNHNS and CDR2 as SASEGT. The CDR3 spells CAGGVEVSTDTQYF. CDR3 coding DNA: TGTGCTGGGGGAGTGGAAGTAAGCACAGATACGCAGTATTTT.

V is TRBV6-1 and J is TRBJ1-1; D gene unclear. CDR3 length: 14 residues. The germline V and J ends were trimmed by 5 bases and 6 bases, with 16 bases remaining between them. In germline, CDR1 is MNHNS, CDR2 SASEGT. In DNA, the CDR3 is TGTGCCAGCAGTCTCCCCTATCAGGATTCTGAAGCTTTCTTT. Its translation is CASSLPYQDSEAFF.

J is TRBJ2-1 and V is TRBV19; 12 bases are a match to TRBD2. J was trimmed by 3 bases and V by 4 bases; bases with no gene match: 13. Germline V lookup: CDR1 LNHDA, CDR2 SQIVND (reference sequence). CDR3 length: 19 residues. Written as DNA, the CDR3 is TGTGCCAGTAGTACCGGACTAGCGGGACCTACTTCCCTCTACAATGAGCAGTTCTTC. The encoded protein is CASSTGLAGPTSLYNEQFF.

This chain connects TRBV9 to TRBJ2-2; 9 positions agree with TRBD2. Trimming cost V 2 bases and J 1 base; bases outside gene matches: 0. This CDR3 is built from 15 residues. The germline V gene has CDR1 SGDLS and CDR2 YYNGEE. Here the CDR3 DNA reads TGTGCCAGCAGCGTGACTAGCGGGAACACCGGGGAGCTGTTTTTT. Its protein is CASSVTSGNTGELFF.

The gene calls are TRBV2 and TRBJ2-5; TRBD1 or TRBD2 may be the D gene (5 bases each). The V gene lost 3 bases and the J gene lost 5 bases, with 19 bases spanning the gap. The germline V gene encodes CDR1 SNHLY and CDR2 FYNNEI. The CDR3 extends over 16 amino acids. Here the CDR3 reads CASSDWGIEVSETQYF. The CDR3 DNA sequence: TGTGCCAGCAGTGATTGGGGGATTGAAGTATCGGAGACCCAGTACTTC.

The CDR3 region has the DNA TGTGCCAGCAGCCAAGACAAGGGGTGGGATGGCTACACCTTC. This encodes CASSQDKGWDGYTF. The genes are TRBV4-2 and TRBJ1-2; perhaps TRBD1 as D (5 bases). Trimming removed 0 bases at V and 6 bases at J, with 11 bases between. The CDR3 has 14 residues. Germline V gene lookup returns CDR1 LGHNA and CDR2 YNFKEQ.

This rearrangement joins TRBV7-3 to TRBJ1-1; D perhaps matches TRBD1 (6 bases). This CDR3 has 13 residues. Germline CDR1 and CDR2: SGHTA and FQGTGA. Trimming left V 6 bases short and J 3 bases short, with 11 bases between. The CDR3 sequence: CASSYNRDTEAFF. The CDR3 coding sequence is TGTGCCAGCAGTTACAACAGGGACACTGAAGCTTTCTTT.

This chain links TRBV4-3 with TRBJ1-4; D not resolved. The V end was cut by 1 base, the J end by 5 bases, with 5 bases between. The length of the CDR3 is 13 residues. Germline-derived CDR1 and CDR2 are LGHNA and YSLEER. Here the CDR3 DNA reads TGCGCCAGCAGCCAAGGCCCGAATGAAAAACTGTTTTTT. This sequence encodes CASSQGPNEKLFF.

The CDR3 DNA sequence: TGTGCCAGCAGTAATCCCATGGAGGGAAACACCATATATTTT. Amino acid sequence: CASSNPMEGNTIYF. V is TRBV2 and J is TRBJ1-3; D not resolved. Germline V CDR1 and CDR2: SNHLY, FYNNEI. With 5 bases removed from V and 4 bases from J, the gap between germline ends came to 12 bases. CDR3 length: 14 amino acids. The variable domain in full, with the rest retrieved from reference TRBV2 and TRBJ1-3, is EPEVTQTPSHQVTQMGQEVILRCVPISNHLYFYWYRQILGQKVEFLVSFYNNEISEKSEIFDDQFSVERPDGSNFTLKIRSTKLEDSAMYFCASSNPMEGNTIYFGEGSWLTVV.

Here the CDR3 DNA reads TGTGCCAGTAGTATCGGGGCGGGAAGCATCTACGAGCAGTACTTC. It encodes CASSIGAGSIYEQYF. V is TRBV19 and J is TRBJ2-7; maybe TRBD2 (6 bases). The CDR3 runs 15 residues. Deletions cut 3 bases from V and 3 bases from J, with 15 bases between. Germline V gene data show CDR1 as LNHDA and CDR2 as SQIVND (reference sequence).

This clone was seen a handful of times. The chain has TRBV19 and TRBJ1-4; no clear D. Trimming pared 3 bases from V and 5 bases from J, leaving 4 bases between. The CDR3 has 12 residues. The germline V gene has CDR1 LNHDA and CDR2 SQIVND (reference sequence). The CDR3 nucleotides are TGTGCCAGTAGTATCCGGAATGAAAAACTGTTTTTT. This sequence encodes CASSIRNEKLFF.

The chain carries TRBV7-9 and TRBJ2-7; 10 nucleotides agree with TRBD2. This CDR3 comprises 15 residues. Germline CDR1 is SEHNR and CDR2 is FQNEAQ (reference sequence). V gave up 5 bases and J gave up 0 bases; unmatched junction bases: 4. The DNA of the CDR3 is TGTGCCAGCAGCCCACTAGCGGGGAGCTCCTACGAGCAGTACTTC. Its protein is CASSPLAGSSYEQYF.

The rearrangement links TRBV6-1 to TRBJ1-1; D is uncertain. V gave up 5 bases and J gave up 1 base, with 8 bases separating them. Germline V gene sequence: CDR1 MNHNS, CDR2 SASEGT. The CDR3 extends over 13 amino acids. The DNA for the CDR3 is TGTGCCAGCAGTTATACCGGGAACACTGAAGCTTTCTTT. Protein: CASSYTGNTEAFF.

The chain joins TRBV2 to TRBJ1-1; 8 nucleotides align to TRBD1. CDR3 size: 13 residues. Per germline, CDR1 SNHLY and CDR2 FYNNEI. V was pared by 7 bases and J by 4 bases, with 5 bases of the junction left unmatched. The CDR3 is CASTKDRGTEAFF. In DNA form, the CDR3 reads TGTGCCAGCACCAAAGACAGGGGCACTGAAGCTTTCTTT.

This chain joins TRBV2 and TRBJ2-2; possibly TRBD1 for D (6 bases). Germline V gene data show CDR1 as SNHLY and CDR2 as FYNNEI. The V and J ends lost 4 bases and 3 bases respectively, with 12 bases between them. The CDR3 has 15 amino acids. The CDR3 coding sequence is TGTGCCAGCAGTGTTTTGGGGGCATACACCGGGGAGCTGTTTTTT. Translating gives CASSVLGAYTGELFF.

The chain employs TRBV5-4 and TRBJ2-1; D remains ambiguous. The CDR3 covers 13 residues. The V end lost 4 bases, the J end lost 15 bases, and 20 bases lay between the germline ends. From germline, CDR1 is SGHNT and CDR2 YYREEE (reference sequence). The CDR3 spells CASSVWAIGRLFF. The CDR3 DNA reads as TGTGCCAGCAGCGTATGGGCGATAGGACGGCTGTTCTTC.

The chain combines TRBV7-9 with TRBJ1-1; D gene unclear. V lost 4 bases to trimming and J lost 4 bases, with 4 bases between them. CDR1 and CDR2 from the germline V gene are SEHNR and FQNEAQ (reference sequence). This CDR3 has 11 residues. The CDR3 region is CASSSATEAFF. DNA of the CDR3: TGTGCCAGCAGCTCCGCCACTGAAGCTTTCTTT.

The J gene is TRBJ1-5, the V gene TRBV19; D is ambiguous. Germline CDR1 and CDR2: LNHDA and SQIVND (reference sequence). Between the trimmed V and J ends, which lost 7 bases and 2 bases, there was a span of 9 bases. The CDR3 totals 13 residues. The CDR3 spells CASTEWGNQPQHF. As DNA, the CDR3 is TGTGCCAGTACGGAGTGGGGCAATCAGCCCCAGCATTTT.

This clone was seen a single time. This chain joins TRBV27 and TRBJ2-1; 15 nucleotides align to TRBD2. The germline CDR1 and CDR2 sequences are MNHEY and SMNVEV (reference sequence). V shed 4 bases, J shed 5 bases, and the junction held 9 bases outside the gene matches. This CDR3 has 18 amino acids. Here the CDR3 DNA reads TGTGCCAGCAGTTCCAGGACTAGCGGGAGGGTCCCTAACAATGAGCAGTTCTTC. This codes for CASSSRTSGRVPNNEQFF.

The J gene is TRBJ2-3, the V gene TRBV6-6, with TRBD2 matching 7 bases. CDR3 length: 14 amino acids. The V and J ends lost 4 bases and 4 bases, in that order; junction bases with no gene match: 5. Germline V gene data show CDR1 as MNHNY and CDR2 as SVGAGI (reference sequence). This chain's CDR3 is CASSLRGGSDTQYF. CDR3 DNA: TGTGCCAGCAGTTTGCGGGGAGGGTCAGATACGCAGTATTTT.

This rearrangement joins TRBV5-1 to TRBJ2-2, with D unclear. Germline V lookup: CDR1 SGHRS, CDR2 YFSETQ. V dropped 3 bases and J dropped 1 base, with 7 bases sitting between them. This CDR3 is built from 14 residues. The CDR3 DNA reads TGCGCCAGCAGCTCCTCTCTGAACACCGGGGAGCTGTTTTTT. It codes for CASSSSLNTGELFF.

The V call is TRBV10-3, the J call TRBJ2-7; TRBD1 matches 8 bases. The V and J ends lost 6 bases and 3 bases, in that order; junction bases with no gene match: 4. Germline CDR1 is ENHRY and CDR2 is SYGVKD. This CDR3 region has 13 residues. The CDR3 sequence is CAISRGPLYEQYF. The CDR3 bases are TGTGCCATCAGCAGGGGGCCTCTCTACGAGCAGTACTTC.

V and J are TRBV11-2 and TRBJ1-1; 8 bases map to TRBD1. CDR1 is SGHAT, CDR2 FQNNGV, per germline. The J segment lost 1 base and the V segment lost 2 bases, leaving 3 bases of the junction unmatched. This CDR3 has 15 amino acids. The CDR3 DNA reads TGTGCCAGCAGCTTAAGGGGACAGGCGAACACTGAAGCTTTCTTT. This sequence encodes CASSLRGQANTEAFF. Complete variable domain (other parts from reference TRBV11-2 and TRBJ1-1): EAGVAQSPRYKIIEKRQSVAFWCNPISGHATLYWYQQILGQGPKLLIQFQNNGVVDDSQLPKDRFSAERLKGVDSTLKIQPAKLEDSAVYLCASSLRGQANTEAFFGQGTRLTVV.

The chain combines TRBV19 with TRBJ2-2; 8 bases align to TRBD1. Germline CDR1 LNHDA, CDR2 SQIVND (reference sequence). The CDR3 is made up of 15 amino acids. The V segment lost 9 bases and the J segment 4 bases; nucleotides outside the gene matches: 10. The CDR3 nucleotides read TGTGCCAGCTCATCGGGACAGGTTGGCACCGGGGAGCTGTTTTTT. It codes for CASSSGQVGTGELFF.